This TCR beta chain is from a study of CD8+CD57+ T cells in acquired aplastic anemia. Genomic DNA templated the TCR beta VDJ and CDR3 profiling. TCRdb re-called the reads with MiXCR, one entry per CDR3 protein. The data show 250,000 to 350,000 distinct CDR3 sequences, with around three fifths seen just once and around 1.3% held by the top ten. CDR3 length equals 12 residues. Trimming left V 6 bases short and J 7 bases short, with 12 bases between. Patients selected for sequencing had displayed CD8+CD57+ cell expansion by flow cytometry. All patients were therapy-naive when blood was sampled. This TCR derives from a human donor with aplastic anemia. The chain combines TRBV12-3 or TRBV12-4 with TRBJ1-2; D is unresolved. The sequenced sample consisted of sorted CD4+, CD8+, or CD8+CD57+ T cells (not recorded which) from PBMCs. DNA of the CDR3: TGTGCCAGCAGAGACCTCCGTCCTGGCTACACCTTC. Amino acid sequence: CASRDLRPGYTF.